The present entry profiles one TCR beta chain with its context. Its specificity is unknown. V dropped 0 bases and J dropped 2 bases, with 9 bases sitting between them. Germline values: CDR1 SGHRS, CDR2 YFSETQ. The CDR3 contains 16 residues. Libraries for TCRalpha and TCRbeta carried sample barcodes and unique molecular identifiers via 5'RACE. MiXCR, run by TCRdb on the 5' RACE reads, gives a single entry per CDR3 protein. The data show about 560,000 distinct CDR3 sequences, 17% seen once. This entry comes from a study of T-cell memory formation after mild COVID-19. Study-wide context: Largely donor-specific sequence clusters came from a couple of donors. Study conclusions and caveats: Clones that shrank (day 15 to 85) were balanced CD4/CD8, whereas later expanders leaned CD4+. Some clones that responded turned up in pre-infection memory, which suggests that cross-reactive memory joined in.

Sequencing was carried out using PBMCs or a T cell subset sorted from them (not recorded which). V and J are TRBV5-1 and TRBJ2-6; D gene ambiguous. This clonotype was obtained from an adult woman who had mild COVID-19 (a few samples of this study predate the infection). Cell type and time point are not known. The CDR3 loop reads CASSLAILAGANVLTF. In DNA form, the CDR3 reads TGCGCCAGCAGCTTGGCAATTCTGGCTGGGGCCAACGTCCTGACTTTC.